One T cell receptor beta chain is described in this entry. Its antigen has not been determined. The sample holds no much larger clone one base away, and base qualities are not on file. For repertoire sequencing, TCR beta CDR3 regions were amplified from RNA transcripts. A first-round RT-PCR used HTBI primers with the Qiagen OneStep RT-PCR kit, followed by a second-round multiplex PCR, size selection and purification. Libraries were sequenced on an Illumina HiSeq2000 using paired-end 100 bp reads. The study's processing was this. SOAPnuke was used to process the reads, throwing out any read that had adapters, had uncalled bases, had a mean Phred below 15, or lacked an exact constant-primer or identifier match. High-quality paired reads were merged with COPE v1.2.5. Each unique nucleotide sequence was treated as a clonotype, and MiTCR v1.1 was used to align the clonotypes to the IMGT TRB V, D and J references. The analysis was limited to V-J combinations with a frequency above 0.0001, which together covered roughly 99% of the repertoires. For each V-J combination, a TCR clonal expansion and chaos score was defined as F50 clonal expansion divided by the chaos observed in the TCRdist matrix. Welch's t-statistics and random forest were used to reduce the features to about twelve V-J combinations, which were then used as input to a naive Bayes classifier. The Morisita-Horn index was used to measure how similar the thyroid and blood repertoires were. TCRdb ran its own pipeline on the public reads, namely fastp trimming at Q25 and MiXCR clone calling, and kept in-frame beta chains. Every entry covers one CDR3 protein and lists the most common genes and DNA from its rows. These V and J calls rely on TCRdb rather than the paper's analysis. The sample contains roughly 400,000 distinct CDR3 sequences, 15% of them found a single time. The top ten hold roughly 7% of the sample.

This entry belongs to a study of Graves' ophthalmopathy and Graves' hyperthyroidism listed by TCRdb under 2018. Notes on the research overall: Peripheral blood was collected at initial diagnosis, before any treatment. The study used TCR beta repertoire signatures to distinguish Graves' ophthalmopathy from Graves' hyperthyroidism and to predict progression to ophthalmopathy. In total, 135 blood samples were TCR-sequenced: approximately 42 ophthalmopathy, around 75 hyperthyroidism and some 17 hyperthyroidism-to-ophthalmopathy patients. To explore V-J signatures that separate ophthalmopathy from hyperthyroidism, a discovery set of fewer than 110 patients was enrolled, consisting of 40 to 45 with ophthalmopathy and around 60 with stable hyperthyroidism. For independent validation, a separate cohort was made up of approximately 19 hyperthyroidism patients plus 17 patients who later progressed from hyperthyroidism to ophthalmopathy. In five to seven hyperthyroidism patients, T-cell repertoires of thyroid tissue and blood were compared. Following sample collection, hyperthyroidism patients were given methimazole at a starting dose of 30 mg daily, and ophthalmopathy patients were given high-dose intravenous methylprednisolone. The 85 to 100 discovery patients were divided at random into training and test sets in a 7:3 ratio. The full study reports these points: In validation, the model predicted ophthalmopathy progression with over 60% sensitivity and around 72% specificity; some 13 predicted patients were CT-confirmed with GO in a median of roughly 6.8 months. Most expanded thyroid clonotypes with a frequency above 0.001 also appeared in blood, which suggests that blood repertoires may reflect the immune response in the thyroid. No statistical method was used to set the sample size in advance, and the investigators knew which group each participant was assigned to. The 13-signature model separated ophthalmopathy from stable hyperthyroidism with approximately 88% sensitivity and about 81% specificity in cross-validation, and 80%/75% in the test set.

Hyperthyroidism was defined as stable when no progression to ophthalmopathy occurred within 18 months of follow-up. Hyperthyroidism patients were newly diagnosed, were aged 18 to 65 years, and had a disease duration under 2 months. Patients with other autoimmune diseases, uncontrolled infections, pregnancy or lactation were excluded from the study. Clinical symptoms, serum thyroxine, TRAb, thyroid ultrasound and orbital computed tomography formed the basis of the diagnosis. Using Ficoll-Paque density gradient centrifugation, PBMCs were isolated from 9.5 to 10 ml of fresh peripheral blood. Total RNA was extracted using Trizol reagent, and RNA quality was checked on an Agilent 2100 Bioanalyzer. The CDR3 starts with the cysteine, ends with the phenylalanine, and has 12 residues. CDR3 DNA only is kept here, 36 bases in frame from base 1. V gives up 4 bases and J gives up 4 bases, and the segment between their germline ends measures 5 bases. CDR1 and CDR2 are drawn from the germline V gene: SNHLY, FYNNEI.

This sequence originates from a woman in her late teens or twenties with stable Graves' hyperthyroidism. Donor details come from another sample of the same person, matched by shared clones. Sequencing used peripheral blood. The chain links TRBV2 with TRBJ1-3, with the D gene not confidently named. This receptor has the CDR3 CASSVHGNTIYF. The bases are TGTGCCAGCAGTGTTCACGGAAACACCATATATTTT.